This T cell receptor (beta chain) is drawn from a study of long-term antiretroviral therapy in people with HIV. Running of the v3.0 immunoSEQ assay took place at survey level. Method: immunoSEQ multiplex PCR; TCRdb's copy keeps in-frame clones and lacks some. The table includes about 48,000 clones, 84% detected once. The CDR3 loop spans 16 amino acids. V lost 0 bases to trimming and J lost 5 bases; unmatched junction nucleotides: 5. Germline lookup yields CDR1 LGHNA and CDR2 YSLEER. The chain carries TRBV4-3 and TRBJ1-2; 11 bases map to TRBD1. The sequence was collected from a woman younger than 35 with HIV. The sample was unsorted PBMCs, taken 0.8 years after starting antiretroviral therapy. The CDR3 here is CASSQDIGQGAYGYTF. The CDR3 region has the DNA TGCGCCAGCAGCCAAGATATAGGACAGGGGGCTTATGGCTACACCTTC.